The 5 T cell receptor beta chains listed next were all sequenced from one sample in a study of blood T cell repertoires in COVID-19. The protocol was immunoSEQ multiplex PCR, while the TCRdb copy is restricted to in-frame clones and leaves out a portion. In the table there are under 200,000 clones, 70% to 90% of which are singletons. Material for sequencing was peripheral blood. The source is a woman of 80 years or more with COVID-19, enrolled during active disease.

The chain uses TRBV10-3 and TRBJ2-2, with D possibly being TRBD1 (5 bases). V lost 0 bases and J 4 bases, leaving 15 bases between the germline ends. This CDR3 has 17 residues. CDR1 ENHRY and CDR2 SYGVKD come from the germline V gene. The CDR3 DNA sequence: TGTGCCATCAGTGAGTCGACCTCAGGGTTGGGCACCGGGGAGCTGTTTTTT. It encodes CAISESTSGLGTGELFF.

This clone was seen a few times. The chain recombines TRBV15 with TRBJ1-1; D is undetermined. V gave up 5 bases and J gave up 5 bases, with 18 bases separating them. Germline CDR1 LNHNV, CDR2 YYDKDF (reference sequence). The CDR3 sequence is 15 residues long. In DNA form, the CDR3 reads TGTGCCACCAGCCCCCGGGGAGGGTTAATTACTGAAGCTTTCTTT. Translated, it gives CATSPRGGLITEAFF.

The genes are TRBV5-1 and TRBJ2-3; 7 bases agree with TRBD2. Trimming took 2 bases from V and 8 from J; bases not matched to a gene: 8. This CDR3 is 14 amino acids long. CDR1 is SGHRS, CDR2 YFSETQ, per germline. CDR3: CASSLRTSSTTQYF. CDR3 sequence (DNA): TGCGCCAGCAGCTTACGGACTAGTTCAACTACGCAGTATTTT.

This chain connects TRBV11-2 to TRBJ2-3, with 7 bases identical to TRBD1. The CDR3 is 14 amino acids. From germline, CDR1 is SGHAT and CDR2 FQNNGV. Losses at the gene ends were 5 bases for V and 14 bases for J; bases not matched to a gene: 16. The CDR3 nucleotides read TGTGCCAGCAGCCCCGTAGGGGGCCCAGCAGGCCCGTATTTT. Encoded protein: CASSPVGGPAGPYF.

J is TRBJ2-3 and V is TRBV6-5; maybe TRBD1 (6 bases). V lost 9 bases to trimming and J lost 9 bases, with 19 bases between them. CDR1 and CDR2 from the germline V gene are MNHEY and SVGAGI. This CDR3 has 13 amino acids. This chain's CDR3 is CASRITGTLTQYF. The CDR3 nucleotides read TGTGCCAGTAGAATCACCGGGACACTAACGCAGTATTTT.